The subject of this entry is one TCR beta chain. This clone is considered medium-sized (0.01 to 0.1%). What this receptor recognizes is not known. No base quality information exists; no much larger clone differs at one position. This sample was included in a study of the immune and genomic landscape of osteosarcoma (dated by TCRdb to between 2020 and 2021). Regarding the study in general: The overall cohort included some 48 pediatric and adult patients with high-grade osteosarcoma, and the median age at diagnosis was 25 to 35 years (range about 5-85). The cohort was enriched for poor-risk disease, with under 80% showing unfavorable pathologic response to standard therapy and more than 65% deceased. In the overall cohort, roughly 60% of patients were male, and approximately 80% had localized disease at diagnosis. The study profiled osteosarcoma specimens with whole genome, RNA and T-cell receptor sequencing plus immunohistochemistry and reverse phase protein arrays to define immunogenic potential. To characterize the osteosarcoma immunogenomic landscape, the TCR sequencing results were combined with transcriptome, protein array and immunostaining data. The goal of the study was to explain why immune checkpoint inhibitors show limited clinical activity in osteosarcoma. Two samples from the same tumor site were contributed by each of three patients. Here is what the overall study found, with its caveats: Higher TCR productive clonality was observed in the immune-hot C3 cluster than in the cold C1 cluster, although TCR productive clonality remained low overall. Sample size was not determined by any statistical method, because osteosarcoma is rare and every possible sample was collected. Along with the frozen tumor specimens, matched blood was collected from just a couple of patients. Overall, productive TCR clonality was low, with an average of 0.09 and a maximum of 0.3, which suggests limited T-cell clonal expansion. Clonality benchmarks were derived from external normal skin and healthy peripheral blood data rather than from matched normal tissue. In five cases, a single hyperexpanded clone dominated the repertoire, and each of these five cases had fewer than 100 T-cell clonotypes.

TCR beta chain CDR3 regions were immunosequenced with the ImmunoSEQ Assay (Adaptive Biotechnologies). As for the original processing: TCRB rearrangements, read counts, read proportions and gene usage were exported through the ImmunoSEQ Analyzer platform. Using productive rearrangements, T-cell clonality was calculated as 1 minus Pielou's evenness. Clonal space homeostasis binned clonotypes as rare, small, medium, large or hyperexpanded (0.01 to 1 of the repertoire). TCR productive clonality was compared across immune clusters C1, C2 and C3 using the Wilcoxon rank sum test. TCRdb carries this immuneACCESS record with in-frame sequences only. Its versions omit some clonotypes, under half of them owing to an unresolved V gene in the studies checked, with the rest unexplained. V and J calls and clone size are as listed in that table; D and trimming were resolved from the DNA. The sample data list 4,600 or so clones, and around 66% of these were observed just once. Of the sample, about 17% falls within the top ten clones.

Based on the germline V gene, the CDR1 and CDR2 sequences are WSHSY and SAAADI. Relative to germline, V is 0 bases shorter and J is 8 bases shorter, with 13 bases between their ends. The CDR3 covers 14 residues, taking in both the cysteine and the phenylalanine. The CDR3 DNA has 42 bases and is translated from base 1. Post-treatment primary, local recurrence and metastasis tumors from poor-prognosis patients were used as specimens. This TCR was sampled from a human donor with osteosarcoma. The specimen was osteosarcoma tumor tissue from the femur. This chain joins TRBV10-2 to TRBJ1-2; too little of a D gene remains to name it. CDR3 protein: CASSESLDLGGYTF. The sequence in DNA is TGCGCCAGCAGTGAGTCGTTGGACCTGGGGGGCTACACCTTC.